This T cell receptor (beta chain) derives from a study of CD8 T cells in ankylosing spondylitis. Overall study findings and caveats: Relatively scarce in peripheral blood, disease-linked clones were CD8+. The authors reported significant enrichment of disease-linked clones in matched ankylosing spondylitis synovial fluid. Seemingly distinctive of ankylosing spondylitis blood was a TCR beta motif formed by eight highly homologous variants.

CDR1 SGDLS and CDR2 YYNGEE come from the germline V gene. Trimming removed 3 bases from V and 3 bases from J; junction bases left unmatched: 6. The length of the CDR3 is 15 residues. 5'-RACE, quantitative and with molecular barcodes, yielded the TCR beta libraries. Via MiXCR, TCRdb re-called the 5' RACE reads, giving one row per CDR3 protein. The sample lists about 400,000 distinct CDR3 sequences; around 22% were seen once. There are many counts of this clonotype. Its antigen is as yet unknown. The chain is built from TRBV9 and TRBJ2-1, with 7 bases aligning to TRBD2. The sequence was obtained from a male donor with ankylosing spondylitis. Sequenced input: blood, either unsorted or a sorted T cell fraction (not recorded which). The CDR3 DNA reads TGTGCCAGCAGCGCTAGGGAGGGCCTCTACAATGAGCAGTTCTTC. Translation: CASSAREGLYNEQFF.